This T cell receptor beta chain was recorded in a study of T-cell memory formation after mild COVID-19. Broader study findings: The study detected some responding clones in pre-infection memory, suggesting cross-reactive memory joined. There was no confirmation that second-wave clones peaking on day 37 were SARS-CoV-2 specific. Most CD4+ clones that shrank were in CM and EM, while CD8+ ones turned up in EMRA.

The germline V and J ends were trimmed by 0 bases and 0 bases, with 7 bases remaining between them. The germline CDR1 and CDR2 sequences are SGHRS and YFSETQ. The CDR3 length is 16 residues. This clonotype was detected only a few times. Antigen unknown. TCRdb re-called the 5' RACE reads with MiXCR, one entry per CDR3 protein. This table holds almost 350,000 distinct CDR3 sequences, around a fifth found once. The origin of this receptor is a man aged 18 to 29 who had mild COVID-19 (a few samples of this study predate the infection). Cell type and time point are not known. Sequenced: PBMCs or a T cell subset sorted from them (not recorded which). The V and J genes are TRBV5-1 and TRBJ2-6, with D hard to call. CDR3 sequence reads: CASSLVPNSGANVLTF. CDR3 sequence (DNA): TGCGCCAGCAGCTTGGTTCCGAACTCTGGGGCCAACGTCCTGACTTTC.